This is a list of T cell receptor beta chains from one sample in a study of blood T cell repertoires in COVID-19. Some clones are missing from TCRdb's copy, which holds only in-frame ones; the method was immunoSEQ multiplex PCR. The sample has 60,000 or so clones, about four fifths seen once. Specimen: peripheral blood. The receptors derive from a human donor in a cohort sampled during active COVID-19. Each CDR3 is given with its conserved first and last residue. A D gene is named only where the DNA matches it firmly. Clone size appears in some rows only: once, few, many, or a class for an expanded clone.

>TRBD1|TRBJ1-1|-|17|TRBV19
CASSAQGQGLMNTEAFF
TGTGCCAGTAGTGCCCAGGGACAGGGTTTAATGAACACTGAAGCTTTCTTT
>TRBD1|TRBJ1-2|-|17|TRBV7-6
CASSPYRGTDPNYGYTF
TGTGCCAGCAGCCCTTACAGGGGGACGGACCCTAACTATGGCTACACCTTC
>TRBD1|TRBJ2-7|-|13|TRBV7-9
CASSLGQGPGEYF
TGTGCCAGCAGCTTGGGACAGGGGCCAGGCGAGTACTTC
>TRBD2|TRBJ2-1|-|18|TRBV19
CASSEPRASGRAGNEQFF
TGTGCCAGTAGTGAGCCCAGGGCTAGCGGGAGGGCCGGCAATGAGCAGTTCTTC
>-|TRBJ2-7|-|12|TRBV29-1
CSARSQYYEQYF
TGCAGCGCAAGATCACAATACTACGAGCAGTACTTC
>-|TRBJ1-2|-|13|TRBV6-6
CASTPYGDRGYTF
TGTGCCAGCACCCCGTACGGGGATAGAGGCTACACCTTC
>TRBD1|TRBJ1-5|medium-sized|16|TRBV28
CASRPGAQGGGQPQHF
TGTGCCAGCAGACCCGGTGCCCAGGGGGGAGGACAGCCCCAGCATTTT
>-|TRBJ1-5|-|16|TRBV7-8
CASSLIWGQVNQPQHF
TGTGCCAGCAGCTTAATCTGGGGACAAGTAAATCAGCCCCAGCATTTT
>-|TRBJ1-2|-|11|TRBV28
CASSQDYGYTF
TGTGCCAGCAGCCAGGACTATGGCTACACCTTC
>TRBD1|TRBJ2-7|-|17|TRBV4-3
CASSQDRDGTGAYEQYF
TGCGCCAGCAGCCAAGATCGGGACGGGACAGGGGCCTACGAGCAGTACTTC
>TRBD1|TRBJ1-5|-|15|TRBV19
CAGMRDRGFNQPQHF
TGTGCCGGGATGCGGGACAGGGGATTCAATCAGCCCCAGCATTTT
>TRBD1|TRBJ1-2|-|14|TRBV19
CASSTQTGNYGYTF
TGTGCCAGTAGTACCCAGACAGGGAACTATGGCTACACCTTC
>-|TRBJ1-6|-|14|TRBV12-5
CASGLAVGDSPLHF
TGTGCTAGTGGTTTGGCCGTCGGGGATTCACCCCTCCACTTT
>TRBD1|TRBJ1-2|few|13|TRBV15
CATSSHRGYGYTF
TGTGCCACCAGCAGCCACAGGGGCTATGGCTACACCTTC
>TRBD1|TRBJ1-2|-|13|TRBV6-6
CASSDRGQDGYTF
TGTGCCAGCAGTGACAGGGGTCAGGATGGCTACACCTTC
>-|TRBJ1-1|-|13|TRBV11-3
CASSFGGNTEAFF
TGTGCCAGCAGCTTCGGTGGGAACACTGAAGCTTTCTTT
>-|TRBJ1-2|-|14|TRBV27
CASKTYRESNGYTF
TGTGCCAGCAAGACTTACAGGGAATCGAATGGCTACACCTTC
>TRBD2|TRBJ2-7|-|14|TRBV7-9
CASSPSGSSYEQYF
TGTGCCAGCAGCCCGAGCGGGAGTAGCTACGAGCAGTACTTC
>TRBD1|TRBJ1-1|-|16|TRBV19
CASSIEDRALGTEAFF
TGTGCCAGTAGTATCGAGGACAGGGCGTTGGGCACTGAAGCTTTCTTT
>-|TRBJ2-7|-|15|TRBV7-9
CASSPRLASSYEQYF
TGTGCCAGCAGCCCCCGGCTAGCGTCTTCCTACGAGCAGTACTTC
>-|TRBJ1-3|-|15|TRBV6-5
CASRPGLNSGNTIYF
TGTGCCAGCAGGCCGGGACTCAACTCTGGAAACACCATATATTTT
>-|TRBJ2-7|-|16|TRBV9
CASSTPAGGDSYEQYF
TGTGCCAGCAGCACCCCTGCGGGCGGAGACTCCTACGAGCAGTACTTC
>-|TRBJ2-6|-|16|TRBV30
CAASTGGGSGANVLTF
TGTGCCGCCAGCACGGGGGGCGGGAGTGGGGCCAACGTCCTGACTTTC
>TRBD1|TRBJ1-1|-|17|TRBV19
CARPEDRGNSVNTEAFF
TGTGCCAGACCCGAGGACAGGGGAAATTCAGTGAACACTGAAGCTTTCTTT
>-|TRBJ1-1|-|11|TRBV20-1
CSARADYEAFF
TGCAGTGCTAGAGCGGACTACGAAGCTTTCTTT
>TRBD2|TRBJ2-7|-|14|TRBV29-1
CSVELAGTPYEQYF
TGCAGCGTTGAGCTAGCGGGGACGCCCTACGAGCAGTACTTC
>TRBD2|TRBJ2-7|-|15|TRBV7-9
CASSPLAGILKEQYF
TGTGCCAGCAGCCCCCTAGCGGGAATCTTGAAAGAGCAGTACTTC
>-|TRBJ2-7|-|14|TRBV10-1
CASSDGLFSYEQYF
TGCGCCAGCAGTGATGGACTGTTCTCCTACGAGCAGTACTTC
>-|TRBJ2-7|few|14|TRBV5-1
CASSAGTHLLEQYF
TGCGCCAGCAGCGCCGGGACTCATTTATTGGAGCAGTACTTC
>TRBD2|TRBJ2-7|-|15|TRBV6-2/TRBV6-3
CASSWLAGAIDEQYF
TGTGCCAGCAGTTGGCTAGCGGGAGCTATCGACGAGCAGTACTTC
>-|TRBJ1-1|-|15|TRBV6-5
CASSPGGGGNTEAFF
TGTGCCAGCAGTCCCGGGGGGGGAGGGAACACTGAAGCTTTCTTT
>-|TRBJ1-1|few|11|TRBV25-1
CASSEGNEAFF
TGTGCCAGCAGTGAGGGCAACGAAGCTTTCTTT
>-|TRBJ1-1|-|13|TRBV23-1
CASPRERGTEAFF
TGCGCCAGCCCCAGGGAGAGGGGGACTGAAGCTTTCTTT
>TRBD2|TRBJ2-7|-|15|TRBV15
CATSTTSGSWGEQYF
TGTGCCACCAGCACCACTAGCGGGAGTTGGGGCGAGCAGTACTTC
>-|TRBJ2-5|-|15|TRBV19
CASSISQGGGETQYF
TGTGCCAGTAGTATTTCTCAGGGAGGGGGAGAGACCCAGTACTTC
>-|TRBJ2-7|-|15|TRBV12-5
CASGSPRRGSYEQYF
TGTGCTAGTGGTTCCCCCCGCCGCGGGTCCTACGAGCAGTACTTC
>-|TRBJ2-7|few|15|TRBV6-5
CASSFGPQGSYEQYF
TGTGCCAGCAGTTTCGGGCCTCAGGGGTCGTACGAGCAGTACTTC
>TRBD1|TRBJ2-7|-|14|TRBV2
CASSAWTGPYEQYF
TGTGCCAGCAGCGCTTGGACAGGGCCCTACGAGCAGTACTTC
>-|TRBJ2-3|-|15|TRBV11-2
CASSLDSAAADTQYF
TGTGCCAGCAGCTTAGATTCGGCGGCCGCAGATACGCAGTATTTT
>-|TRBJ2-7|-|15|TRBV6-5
CASSYTRQASYEQYF
TGTGCCAGCAGTTATACCCGACAGGCCTCCTACGAGCAGTACTTC
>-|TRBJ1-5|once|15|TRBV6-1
CASSEAATGHGPQHF
TGTGCCAGCAGTGAAGCGGCTACAGGTCATGGGCCCCAGCATTTT
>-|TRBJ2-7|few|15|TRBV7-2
CASSLVEVSGYEQYF
TGTGCCAGCAGCTTAGTCGAGGTGTCCGGATACGAGCAGTACTTC
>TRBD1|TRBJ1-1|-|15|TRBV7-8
CASSSHAQGLTEAFF
TGTGCCAGCAGCTCACACGCACAGGGGCTAACTGAAGCTTTCTTT
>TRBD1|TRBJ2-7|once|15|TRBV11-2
CASSFTGGLPYEQYF
TGTGCCAGCAGCTTCACAGGGGGGCTTCCCTACGAGCAGTACTTC
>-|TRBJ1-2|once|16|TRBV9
CASSVEPDNLMGGYTF
TGTGCCAGCAGCGTAGAACCCGACAACCTGATGGGTGGCTACACCTTC
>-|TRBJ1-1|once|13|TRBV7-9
CASSFDRPAEAFF
TGTGCCAGCAGCTTCGACAGGCCCGCTGAAGCTTTCTTT
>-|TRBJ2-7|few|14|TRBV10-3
CAITPVLDTYEQYF
TGTGCCATCACCCCCGTCCTAGATACCTACGAGCAGTACTTC
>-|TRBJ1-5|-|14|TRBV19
CASSIGFRNQPQHF
TGTGCCAGTAGTATAGGTTTCAGAAATCAGCCCCAGCATTTT
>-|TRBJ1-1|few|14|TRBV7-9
CASSRRDSPTEAFF
TGTGCCAGCAGCCGCCGGGATAGTCCGACTGAAGCTTTCTTT
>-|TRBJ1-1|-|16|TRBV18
CASSPMAPRVGVEAFF
TGTGCCAGCTCCCCCATGGCCCCCCGAGTCGGGGTTGAAGCTTTCTTT
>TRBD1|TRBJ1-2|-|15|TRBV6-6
CASSEPGQPSRGYTF
TGTGCCAGCAGCGAGCCGGGACAGCCTAGTCGGGGCTACACCTTC
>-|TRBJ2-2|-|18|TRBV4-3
CASSQFVFLGEGAGELFF
TGCGCCAGCAGCCAATTCGTCTTTCTAGGGGAGGGGGCCGGGGAGCTGTTTTTT
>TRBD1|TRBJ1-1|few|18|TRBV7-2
CASSSWFEMDRGYTEAFF
TGTGCCAGCAGCTCTTGGTTTGAGATGGACAGGGGTTACACTGAAGCTTTCTTT